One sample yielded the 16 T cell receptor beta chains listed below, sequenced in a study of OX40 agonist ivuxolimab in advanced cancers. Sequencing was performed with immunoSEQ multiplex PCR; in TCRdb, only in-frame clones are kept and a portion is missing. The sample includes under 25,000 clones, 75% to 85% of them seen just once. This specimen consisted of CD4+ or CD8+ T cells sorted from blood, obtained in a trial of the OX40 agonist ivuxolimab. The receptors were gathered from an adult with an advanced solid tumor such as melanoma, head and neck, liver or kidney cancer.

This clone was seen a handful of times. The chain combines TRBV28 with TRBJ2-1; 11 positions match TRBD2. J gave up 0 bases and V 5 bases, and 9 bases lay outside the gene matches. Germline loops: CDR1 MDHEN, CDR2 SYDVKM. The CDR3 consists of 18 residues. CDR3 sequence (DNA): TGTGCCAGCAGTCGCGGGACTAGCGGCATCCACTCCTACAATGAGCAGTTCTTC. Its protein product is CASSRGTSGIHSYNEQFF.

CDR3 in amino acids: CASSPTSGGFYEQYF. The CDR3, as DNA: TGTGCCAGTAGTCCGACTAGCGGGGGTTTCTACGAGCAGTACTTC. The V and J genes are TRBV19 and TRBJ2-7; TRBD2 matches 12 bases. The length of the CDR3 is 15 residues. Germline V gene sequence: CDR1 LNHDA, CDR2 SQIVND (reference sequence). V was clipped by 5 bases and J by 3 bases; unmatched bases: 5.

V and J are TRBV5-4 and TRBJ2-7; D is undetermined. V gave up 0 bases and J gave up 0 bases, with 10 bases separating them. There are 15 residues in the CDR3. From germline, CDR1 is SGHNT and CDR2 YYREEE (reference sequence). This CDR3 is CASSLVGISSYEQYF. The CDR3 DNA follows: TGTGCCAGCAGCTTGGTAGGGATTAGCTCCTACGAGCAGTACTTC.

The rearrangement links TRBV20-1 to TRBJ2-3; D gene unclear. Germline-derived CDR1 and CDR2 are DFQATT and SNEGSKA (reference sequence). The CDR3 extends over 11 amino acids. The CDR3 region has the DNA TGCAGGGCTCTCGACGTGAGTTCGCAGTATTTT. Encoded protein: CRALDVSSQYF.

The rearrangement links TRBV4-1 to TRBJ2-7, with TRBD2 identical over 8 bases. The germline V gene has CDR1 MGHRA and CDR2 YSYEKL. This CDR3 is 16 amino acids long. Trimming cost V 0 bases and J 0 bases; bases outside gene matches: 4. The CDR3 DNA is TGCGCCAGCAGCCAAGAGTCCGGGACTAGCTCCTACGAGCAGTACTTC. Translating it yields CASSQESGTSSYEQYF.

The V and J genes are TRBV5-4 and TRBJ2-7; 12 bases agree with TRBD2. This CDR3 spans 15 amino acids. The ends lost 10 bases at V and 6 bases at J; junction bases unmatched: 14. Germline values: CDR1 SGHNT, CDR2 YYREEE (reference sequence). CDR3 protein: CALAETSGSKAEQYF. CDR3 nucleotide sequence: TGTGCCCTGGCGGAGACTAGCGGGAGTAAGGCCGAGCAGTACTTC.

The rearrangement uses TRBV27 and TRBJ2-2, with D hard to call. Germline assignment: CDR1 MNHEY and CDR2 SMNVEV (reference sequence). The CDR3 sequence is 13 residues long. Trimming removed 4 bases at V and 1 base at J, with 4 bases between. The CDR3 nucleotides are TGTGCCAGCAGTTCCCTGAACACCGGGGAGCTGTTTTTT. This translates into CASSSLNTGELFF.

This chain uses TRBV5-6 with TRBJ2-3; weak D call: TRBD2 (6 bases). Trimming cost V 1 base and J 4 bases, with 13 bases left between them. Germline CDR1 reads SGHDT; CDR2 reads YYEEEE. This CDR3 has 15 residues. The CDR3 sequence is CASSLLLRDADTQYF. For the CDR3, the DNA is TGTGCCAGCAGCTTGCTTTTGCGGGACGCAGATACGCAGTATTTT.

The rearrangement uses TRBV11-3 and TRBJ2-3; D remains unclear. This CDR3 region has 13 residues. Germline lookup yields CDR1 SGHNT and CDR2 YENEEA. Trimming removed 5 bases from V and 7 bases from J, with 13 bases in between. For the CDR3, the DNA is TGTGCCAGCAGCCCCTCAGGAGCGAATACGCAGTATTTT. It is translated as CASSPSGANTQYF.

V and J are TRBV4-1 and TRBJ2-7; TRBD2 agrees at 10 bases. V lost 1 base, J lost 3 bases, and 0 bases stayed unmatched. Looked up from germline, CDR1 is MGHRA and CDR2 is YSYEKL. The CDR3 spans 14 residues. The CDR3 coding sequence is TGCGCCAGCAGCCAAGCTAGCGGGAGCTACGAGCAGTACTTC. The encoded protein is CASSQASGSYEQYF.

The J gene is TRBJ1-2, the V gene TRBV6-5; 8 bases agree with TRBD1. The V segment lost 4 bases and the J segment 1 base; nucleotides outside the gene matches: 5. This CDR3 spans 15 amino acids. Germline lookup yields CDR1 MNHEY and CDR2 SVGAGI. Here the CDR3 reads CASSSGTGDNYGYTF. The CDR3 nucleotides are TGTGCCAGCAGTTCCGGGACAGGCGATAACTATGGCTACACCTTC.

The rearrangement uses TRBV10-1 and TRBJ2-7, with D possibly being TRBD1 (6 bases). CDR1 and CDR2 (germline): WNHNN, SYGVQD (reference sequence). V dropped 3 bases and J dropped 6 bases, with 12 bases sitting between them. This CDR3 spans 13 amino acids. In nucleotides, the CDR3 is TGCGCCAGCAGTGAAGGCAGGGGTGGCGAGCAGTACTTC. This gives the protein CASSEGRGGEQYF.

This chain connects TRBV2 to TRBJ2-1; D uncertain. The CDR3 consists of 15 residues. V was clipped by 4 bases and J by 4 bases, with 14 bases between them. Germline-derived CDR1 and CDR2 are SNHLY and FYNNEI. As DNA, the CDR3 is TGTGCCAGCAGTGGCGCCGAATATAGGTACAATGAGCAGTTCTTC. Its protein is CASSGAEYRYNEQFF.

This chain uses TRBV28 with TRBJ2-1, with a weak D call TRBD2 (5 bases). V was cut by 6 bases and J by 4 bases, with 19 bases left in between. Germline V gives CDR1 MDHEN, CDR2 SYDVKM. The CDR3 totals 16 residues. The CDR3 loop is CASSPTRTGNYNEQFF. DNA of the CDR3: TGTGCCAGCAGCCCAACCCGGACGGGAAATTACAATGAGCAGTTCTTC.

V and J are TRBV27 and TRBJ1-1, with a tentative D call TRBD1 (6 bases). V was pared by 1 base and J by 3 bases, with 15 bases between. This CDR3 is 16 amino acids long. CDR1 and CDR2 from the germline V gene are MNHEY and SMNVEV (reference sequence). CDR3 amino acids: CASSLLAGATDTEAFF. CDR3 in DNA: TGTGCCAGCAGTTTATTAGCAGGGGCTACCGACACTGAAGCTTTCTTT.

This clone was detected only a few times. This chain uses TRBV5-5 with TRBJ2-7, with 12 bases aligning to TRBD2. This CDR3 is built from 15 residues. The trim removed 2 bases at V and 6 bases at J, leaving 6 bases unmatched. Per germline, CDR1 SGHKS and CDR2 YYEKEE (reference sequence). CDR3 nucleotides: TGTGCCAGCAGCTTATGGACTAGCGGGACAGGCGAGCAGTACTTC. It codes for CASSLWTSGTGEQYF.